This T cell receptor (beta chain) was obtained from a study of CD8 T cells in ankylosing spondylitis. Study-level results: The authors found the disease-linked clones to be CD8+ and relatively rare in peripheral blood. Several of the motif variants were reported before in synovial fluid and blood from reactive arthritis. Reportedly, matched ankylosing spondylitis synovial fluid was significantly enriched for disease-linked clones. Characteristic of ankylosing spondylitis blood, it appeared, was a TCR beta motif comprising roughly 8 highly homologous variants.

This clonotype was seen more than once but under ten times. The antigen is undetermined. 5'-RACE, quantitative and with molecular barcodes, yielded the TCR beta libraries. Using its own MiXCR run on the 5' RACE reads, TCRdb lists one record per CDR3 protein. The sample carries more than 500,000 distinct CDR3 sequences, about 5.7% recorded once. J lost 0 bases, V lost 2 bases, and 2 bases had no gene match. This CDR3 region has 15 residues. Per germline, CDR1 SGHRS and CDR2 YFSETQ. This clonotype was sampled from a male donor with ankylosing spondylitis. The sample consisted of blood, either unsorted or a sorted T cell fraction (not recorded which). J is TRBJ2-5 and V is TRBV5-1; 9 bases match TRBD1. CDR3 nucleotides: TGCGCCAGCAGCTTCGGGACAGGGAACCAAGAGACCCAGTACTTC. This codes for CASSFGTGNQETQYF. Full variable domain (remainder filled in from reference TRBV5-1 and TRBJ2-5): KAGVTQTPRYLIKTRGQQVTLSCSPISGHRSVSWYQQTPGQGLQFLFEYFSETQRNKGNFPGRFSGRQFSNSRSEMNVSTLELGDSALYLCASSFGTGNQETQYFGPGTRLLVL.